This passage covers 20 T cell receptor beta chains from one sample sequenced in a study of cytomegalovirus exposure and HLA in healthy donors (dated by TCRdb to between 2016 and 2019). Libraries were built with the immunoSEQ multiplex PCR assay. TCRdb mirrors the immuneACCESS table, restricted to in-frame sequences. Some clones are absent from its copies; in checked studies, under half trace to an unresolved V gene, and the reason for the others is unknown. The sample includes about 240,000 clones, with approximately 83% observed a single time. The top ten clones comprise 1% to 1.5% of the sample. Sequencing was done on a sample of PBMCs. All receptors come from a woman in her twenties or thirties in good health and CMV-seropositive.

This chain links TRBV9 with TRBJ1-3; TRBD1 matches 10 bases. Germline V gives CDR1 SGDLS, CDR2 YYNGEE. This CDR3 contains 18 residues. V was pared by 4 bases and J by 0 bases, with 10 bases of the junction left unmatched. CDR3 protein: CASSPQGQGPFSGNTIYF. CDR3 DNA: TGTGCCAGCAGCCCACAGGGACAGGGGCCCTTCTCTGGAAACACCATATATTTT. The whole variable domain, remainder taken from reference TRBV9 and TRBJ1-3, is DSGVTQTPKHLITATGQRVTLRCSPRSGDLSVYWYQQSLDQGLQFLIQYYNGEERAKGNILERFSAQQFPDLHSELNLSSLELGDSALYFCASSPQGQGPFSGNTIYFGEGSWLTVV.

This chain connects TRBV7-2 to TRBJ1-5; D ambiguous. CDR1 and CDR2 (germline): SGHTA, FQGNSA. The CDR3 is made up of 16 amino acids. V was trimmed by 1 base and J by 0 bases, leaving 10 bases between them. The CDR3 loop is CASSLVAVYSNQPQHF. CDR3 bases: TGTGCCAGCAGCTTAGTGGCAGTTTATAGCAATCAGCCCCAGCATTTT.

CDR3 residues: CASRDGQNYGYTF. The CDR3 nucleotides are TGCGCCAGCAGGGATGGACAGAACTATGGCTACACCTTC. The rearrangement links TRBV4-1 to TRBJ1-2; maybe TRBD1 (6 bases). V was clipped by 6 bases and J by 2 bases, with 10 bases between them. In germline, CDR1 is MGHRA, CDR2 YSYEKL. This CDR3 is 13 amino acids long.

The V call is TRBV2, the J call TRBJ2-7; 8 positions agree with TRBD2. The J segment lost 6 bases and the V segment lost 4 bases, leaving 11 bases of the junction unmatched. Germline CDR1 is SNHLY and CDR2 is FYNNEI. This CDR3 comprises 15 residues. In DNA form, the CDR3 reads TGTGCCAGCAGTGGCCCCGTTGGTCTAGCGGGCGAGCAGTACTTC. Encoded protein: CASSGPVGLAGEQYF.

CDR3 amino acids: CASGIGRGEAFF. CDR3 coding DNA: TGTGCCAGCGGGATAGGGAGGGGTGAAGCTTTCTTT. The chain joins TRBV2 to TRBJ1-1, with D possibly being TRBD1 (5 bases). This CDR3 is built from 12 residues. Trimming stripped 8 bases from V and 7 bases from J, with 14 bases between. Germline CDR1 is SNHLY and CDR2 is FYNNEI.

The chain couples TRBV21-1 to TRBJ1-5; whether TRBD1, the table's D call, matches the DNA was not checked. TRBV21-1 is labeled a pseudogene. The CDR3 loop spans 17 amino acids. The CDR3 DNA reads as TGTGCCAGCAGCAAAGTGTGTGGTAGGGGGTGCAATCAGCCCCAGCATTTT. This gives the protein CASSKVCGRGCNQPQHF.

CDR3 loop: CATSRWRRENTGELFF. The CDR3 bases are TGTGCCACCAGCAGGTGGAGGAGGGAAAACACCGGGGAGCTGTTTTTT. V is TRBV15 and J is TRBJ2-2, with D possibly matching TRBD2 (6 bases). Germline V CDR1 and CDR2: LNHNV, YYDKDF (reference sequence). With 3 bases removed from V and 2 bases from J, the gap between germline ends came to 13 bases. The CDR3 runs 16 residues. Together with reference TRBV15 and TRBJ2-2, the CDR3 gives the full variable domain: DAMVIQNPRYQVTQFGKPVTLSCSQTLNHNVMYWYQQKSSQAPKLLFHYYDKDFNNEADTPDNFQSRRPNTSFCFLDIRSPGLGDTAMYLCATSRWRRENTGELFFGEGSRLTVL.

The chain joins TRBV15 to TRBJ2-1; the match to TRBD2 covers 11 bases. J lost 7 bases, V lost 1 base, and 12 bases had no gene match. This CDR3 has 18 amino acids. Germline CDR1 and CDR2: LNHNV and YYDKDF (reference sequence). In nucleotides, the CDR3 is TGTGCCACCAGCAGAGCCGGAATAGCGGGAGGGCCCCGTAATGAGCAGTTCTTC. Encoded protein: CATSRAGIAGGPRNEQFF.

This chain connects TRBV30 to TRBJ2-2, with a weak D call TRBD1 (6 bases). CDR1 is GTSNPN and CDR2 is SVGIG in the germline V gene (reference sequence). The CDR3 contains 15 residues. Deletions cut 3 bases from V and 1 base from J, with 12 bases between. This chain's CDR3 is CAWSSPGVNTGELFF. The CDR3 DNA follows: TGTGCCTGGAGCAGCCCAGGGGTGAACACCGGGGAGCTGTTTTTT.

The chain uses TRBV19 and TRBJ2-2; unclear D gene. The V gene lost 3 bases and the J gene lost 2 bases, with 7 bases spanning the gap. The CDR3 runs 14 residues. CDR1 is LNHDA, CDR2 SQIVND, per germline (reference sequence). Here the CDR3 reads CASSIYRNTGELFF. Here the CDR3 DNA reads TGTGCCAGTAGTATTTACAGAAACACCGGGGAGCTGTTTTTT.

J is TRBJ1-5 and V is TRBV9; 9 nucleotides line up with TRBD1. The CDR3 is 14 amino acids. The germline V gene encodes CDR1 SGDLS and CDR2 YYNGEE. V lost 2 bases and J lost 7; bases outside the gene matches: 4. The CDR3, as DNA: TGTGCCAGCAGCGTCACAGGGGGCATGCAGCCCCAGCATTTT. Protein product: CASSVTGGMQPQHF.

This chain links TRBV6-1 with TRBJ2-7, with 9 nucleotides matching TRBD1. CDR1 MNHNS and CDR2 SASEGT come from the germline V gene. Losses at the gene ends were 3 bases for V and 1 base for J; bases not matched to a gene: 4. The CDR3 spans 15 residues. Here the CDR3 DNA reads TGTGCCAGCAGTGATATAGGGACAGGGTCCTACGAGCAGTACTTC. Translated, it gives CASSDIGTGSYEQYF.

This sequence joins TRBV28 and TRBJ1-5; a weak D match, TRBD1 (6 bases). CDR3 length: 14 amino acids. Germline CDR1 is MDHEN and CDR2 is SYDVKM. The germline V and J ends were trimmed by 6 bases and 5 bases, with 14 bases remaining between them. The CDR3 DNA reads TGTGCCAGCAGGGGCGGACAGATCCATCAGCCCCAGCATTTT. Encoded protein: CASRGGQIHQPQHF.

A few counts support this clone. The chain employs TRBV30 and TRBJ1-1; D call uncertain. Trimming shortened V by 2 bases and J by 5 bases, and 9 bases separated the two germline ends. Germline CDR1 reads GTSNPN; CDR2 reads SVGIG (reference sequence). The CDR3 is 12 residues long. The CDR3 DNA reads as TGTGCCTGGAGTACCGGGAAAACTGAAGCTTTCTTT. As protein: CAWSTGKTEAFF.

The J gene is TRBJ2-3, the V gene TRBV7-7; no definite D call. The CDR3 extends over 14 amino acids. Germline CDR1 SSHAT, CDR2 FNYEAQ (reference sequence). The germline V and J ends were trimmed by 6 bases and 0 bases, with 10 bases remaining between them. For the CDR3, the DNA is TGTGCCAGCAGTCTGGGCCGTAGCACAGATACGCAGTATTTT. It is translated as CASSLGRSTDTQYF.

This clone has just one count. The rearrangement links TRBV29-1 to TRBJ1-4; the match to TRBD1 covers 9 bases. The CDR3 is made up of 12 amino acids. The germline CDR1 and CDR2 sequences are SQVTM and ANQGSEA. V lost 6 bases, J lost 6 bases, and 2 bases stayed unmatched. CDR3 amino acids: CSVQGADEKLFF. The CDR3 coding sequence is TGCAGCGTACAGGGGGCGGATGAAAAACTGTTTTTT.

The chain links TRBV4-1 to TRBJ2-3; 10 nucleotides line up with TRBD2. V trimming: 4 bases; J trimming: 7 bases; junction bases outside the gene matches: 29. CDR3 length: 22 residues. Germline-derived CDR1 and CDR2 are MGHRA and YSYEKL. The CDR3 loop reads CASSPEGFLGGPASGSGHTQYF. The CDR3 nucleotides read TGCGCCAGCAGCCCAGAAGGATTTCTGGGAGGGCCGGCTAGCGGGAGTGGGCATACGCAGTATTTT.

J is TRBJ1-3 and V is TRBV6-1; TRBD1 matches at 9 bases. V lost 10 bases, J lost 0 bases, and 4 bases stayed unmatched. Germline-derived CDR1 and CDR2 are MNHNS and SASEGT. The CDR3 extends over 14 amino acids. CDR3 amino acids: CATWDRASGNTIYF. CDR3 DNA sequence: TGTGCCACGTGGGACAGGGCCTCTGGAAACACCATATATTTT.

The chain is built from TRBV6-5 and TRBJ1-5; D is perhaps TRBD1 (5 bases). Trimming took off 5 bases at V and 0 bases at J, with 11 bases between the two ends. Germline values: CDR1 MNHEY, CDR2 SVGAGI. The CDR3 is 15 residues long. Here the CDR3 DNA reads TGTGCCAGCAGTCGTGGGGGGACTAGCAATCAGCCCCAGCATTTT. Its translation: CASSRGGTSNQPQHF.

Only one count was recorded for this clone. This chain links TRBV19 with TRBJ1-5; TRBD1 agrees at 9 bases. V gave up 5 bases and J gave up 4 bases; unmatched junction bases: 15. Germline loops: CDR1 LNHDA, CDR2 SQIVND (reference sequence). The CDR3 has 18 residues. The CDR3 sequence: CASSPYNRVDRGNQPQHF. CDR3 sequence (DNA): TGTGCCAGTAGTCCTTATAACCGCGTCGACAGGGGGAATCAGCCCCAGCATTTT.